The rows below give T cell receptor beta chains drawn from one sample of a study of T cells in tumors after PD-1 blockade. Some clones are missing from TCRdb's copy, which holds only in-frame ones; the method was immunoSEQ multiplex PCR. The profile shows 20,000 to 25,000 clones, around 80% of them singletons. Sequences were derived from PBMCs, sampled before anti-PD-1 treatment. The receptors stem from a human donor with basal cell carcinoma. CDR3s include the opening cysteine and the closing phenylalanine or tryptophan. Each record gives: D gene, J gene, clone size, V gene, CDR3 protein, CDR3 DNA. The D gene is left open where the match is weak. Size tells how often a clone was seen (once, few, many) or the class of an expanded clone, and some rows leave it out.

TRBD1	TRBJ2-1	NA	TRBV10-1	CASSESWARGRHNEQFF	TGCGCCAGCAGTGAGTCGTGGGCCAGGGGGCGACACAATGAGCAGTTCTTC
TRBD2	TRBJ2-5	NA	TRBV7-3	CASSRGGWETQYF	TGTGCCAGCAGCCGCGGGGGTTGGGAGACCCAGTACTTC
NA	TRBJ2-6	NA	TRBV6-5	CASSKTGANVLTF	TGTGCCAGCAGCAAGACCGGGGCCAACGTCCTGACTTTC
NA	TRBJ1-5	once	TRBV28	CASSHGVNQPQHF	TGTGCCAGCAGTCATGGGGTTAATCAGCCCCAGCATTTT
NA	TRBJ1-2	NA	TRBV29-1	CSVDGQGAYGYTF	TGCAGCGTTGATGGGCAGGGTGCCTATGGCTACACCTTC
NA	TRBJ2-7	NA	TRBV6-5	CASTDGYEQYF	TGTGCCAGCACAGATGGCTACGAGCAGTACTTC
NA	TRBJ2-7	NA	TRBV6-5	CASSYGGSGSYEQYF	TGTGCCAGCAGTTACGGTGGGAGTGGCTCCTACGAGCAGTACTTC
TRBD2	TRBJ2-2	NA	TRBV2	CASNGGVGSGELFF	TGTGCCAGCAATGGGGGGGTTGGATCCGGGGAGCTGTTTTTT
NA	TRBJ1-5	NA	TRBV6-1	CASSDNVEPQHF	TGTGCCAGCAGTGACAACGTGGAGCCCCAGCATTTT
NA	TRBJ1-5	NA	TRBV19	CASGRDNRNQPQHF	TGTGCCAGCGGCCGGGACAATCGCAATCAGCCCCAGCATTTT
NA	TRBJ2-3	NA	TRBV7-3	CASSPQASTDTQYF	TGTGCCAGCAGCCCACAGGCTAGCACAGATACGCAGTATTTT
NA	TRBJ2-5	NA	TRBV10-3	CAVGRGLEETQYF	TGTGCCGTCGGCCGGGGGCTTGAAGAGACCCAGTACTTC
TRBD2	TRBJ2-2	NA	TRBV5-4	CASSILAGVIAGELFF	TGTGCCAGCAGCATACTAGCGGGAGTAATTGCCGGGGAGCTGTTTTTT
NA	TRBJ1-5	NA	TRBV6-1	CASSEFRQNNQPQHF	TGTGCCAGCAGTGAATTCCGCCAAAACAATCAGCCCCAGCATTTT
NA	TRBJ2-7	once	TRBV6-2/TRBV6-3	CASSYAGDSSYEQYF	TGTGCCAGCAGTTACGCGGGTGACAGCTCCTACGAGCAGTACTTC
NA	TRBJ1-2	few	TRBV27	CASSLNMEFYGYTF	TGTGCCAGCAGTTTAAATATGGAGTTCTATGGCTACACCTTC
NA	TRBJ2-1	NA	TRBV24-1	CATSGDDGHEQFF	TGTGCCACCAGTGGTGATGACGGGCATGAGCAGTTCTTC
NA	TRBJ2-2	few	TRBV5-1	CASRKGTTGELFF	TGCGCCAGCAGGAAAGGGACCACCGGGGAGCTGTTTTTT
NA	TRBJ1-2	NA	TRBV9	CASSAATGALANYGYTF	TGTGCCAGCAGCGCGGCGACAGGTGCCCTTGCTAACTATGGCTACACCTTC
NA	TRBJ2-3	NA	TRBV18	CASSPDGDTQYF	TGTGCCAGCTCACCAGATGGGGATACGCAGTATTTT
TRBD1	TRBJ2-1	few	TRBV24-1	CATSGSRDRVAEQFF	TGTGCCACCAGTGGGAGCAGGGACAGGGTCGCTGAGCAGTTCTTC
NA	TRBJ1-4	NA	TRBV28	CASSSGEVREKLFF	TGTGCCAGCAGTTCTGGAGAGGTTCGGGAAAAACTGTTTTTT
TRBD1	TRBJ1-3	NA	TRBV7-2	CASSTSRTGSGNTIYF	TGTGCCAGCAGCACAAGTAGGACAGGGAGCGGAAACACCATATATTTT
NA	TRBJ2-1	NA	TRBV2	CASSEGGARLGSSYNEQFF	TGTGCCAGCAGTGAAGGGGGGGCGCGGTTGGGGAGCTCCTACAATGAGCAGTTCTTC
NA	TRBJ2-7	NA	TRBV28	CASSWVPSNTYEQYF	TGTGCCAGCAGTTGGGTTCCATCTAATACCTACGAGCAGTACTTC
NA	TRBJ2-5	NA	TRBV24-1	CATSDHPGKPGGETQYF	TGTGCCACCAGTGATCACCCCGGGAAGCCTGGGGGAGAGACCCAGTACTTC
NA	TRBJ2-1	NA	TRBV7-3	CASRKTGSSYNEQFF	TGTGCCAGCAGGAAGACGGGTAGCTCCTACAATGAGCAGTTCTTC
TRBD2	TRBJ2-5	NA	TRBV3-1/TRBV3-2	CASSPTTSGGYQETQYF	TGTGCCAGCAGCCCCACGACTAGCGGGGGATACCAAGAGACCCAGTACTTC
TRBD2	TRBJ2-1	NA	TRBV7-6	CAASRLAGDNEQFF	TGTGCCGCCTCCCGACTAGCGGGGGACAATGAGCAGTTCTTC
TRBD1	TRBJ1-1	NA	TRBV3-1/TRBV3-2	CASSHQNPGQGNTEAFF	TGTGCCAGCAGCCACCAAAACCCGGGACAGGGTAACACTGAAGCTTTCTTT
NA	TRBJ2-2	NA	TRBV10-3	CAISGGPNTGELFF	TGTGCCATCAGCGGGGGGCCGAACACCGGGGAGCTGTTTTTT
NA	TRBJ2-2	once	TRBV5-1	CASMQGGDTGELFF	TGCGCCAGCATGCAGGGTGGGGACACCGGGGAGCTGTTTTTT
TRBD1	TRBJ2-1	NA	TRBV9	CASSGGTGYNEQFF	TGTGCCAGCAGCGGAGGGACAGGGTACAATGAGCAGTTCTTC
NA	TRBJ1-6	NA	TRBV5-5	CASSLRQDVSPLHF	TGTGCCAGCAGCTTAAGACAGGATGTTTCACCCCTCCACTTT
NA	TRBJ1-4	few	TRBV19	CASTAPPGGAGKLFF	TGTGCCAGTACCGCCCCCCCGGGGGGCGCGGGAAAACTGTTTTTT
NA	TRBJ2-2	NA	TRBV5-4	CASRRGALGELFF	TGTGCCAGCAGGAGGGGGGCTCTCGGGGAGCTGTTTTTT
NA	TRBJ2-7	NA	TRBV5-1	CASSEDGYEQYF	TGCGCCAGCAGCGAGGACGGCTACGAGCAGTACTTC
NA	TRBJ1-1	NA	TRBV7-3	CASRLDLNTEAFF	TGTGCCAGCAGGCTGGACCTGAACACTGAAGCTTTCTTT
NA	TRBJ1-2	NA	TRBV5-1	CASSSLDVASGYTF	TGCGCCAGCAGCAGCTTGGATGTCGCTAGTGGCTACACCTTC
NA	TRBJ2-5	once	TRBV2	CASREAGRETQYF	TGTGCCAGCAGAGAGGCAGGGCGAGAGACCCAGTACTTC
NA	TRBJ2-5	NA	TRBV6-2/TRBV6-3	CASSLTIQETQYF	TGTGCCAGCAGCTTGACCATCCAAGAGACCCAGTACTTC
TRBD2	TRBJ2-7	NA	TRBV18	CASSPNLAGMGEQYF	TGTGCCAGCTCACCGAACTTAGCGGGGATGGGCGAGCAGTACTTC
TRBD2	TRBJ2-2	NA	TRBV7-2	CASSLAGGDTGELFF	TGTGCCAGCAGCTTGGCGGGAGGGGACACCGGGGAGCTGTTTTTT
NA	TRBJ1-4	NA	TRBV18	CASSPGSTNEKLFF	TGTGCCAGCTCACCCGGCTCAACTAATGAAAAACTGTTTTTT
NA	TRBJ1-1	few	TRBV29-1	CSAGAGMNTEAFF	TGCAGCGCGGGGGCAGGCATGAACACTGAAGCTTTCTTT
TRBD1	TRBJ2-2	NA	TRBV5-5	CASSVGQGRNTGELFF	TGTGCCAGCAGCGTGGGACAGGGTAGGAACACCGGGGAGCTGTTTTTT
NA	TRBJ2-7	NA	TRBV3-1/TRBV3-2	CASSPGTGHSYEQYF	TGTGCCAGCAGCCCTGGGACGGGACACAGCTACGAGCAGTACTTC
NA	TRBJ2-3	once	TRBV18	CASSGSRMRTDTQYF	TGTGCCAGCTCAGGGTCCCGGATGCGCACAGATACGCAGTATTTT
NA	TRBJ2-2	NA	TRBV5-4	CASSLDGPQTGELFF	TGTGCCAGCAGCTTGGACGGCCCCCAGACCGGGGAGCTGTTTTTT